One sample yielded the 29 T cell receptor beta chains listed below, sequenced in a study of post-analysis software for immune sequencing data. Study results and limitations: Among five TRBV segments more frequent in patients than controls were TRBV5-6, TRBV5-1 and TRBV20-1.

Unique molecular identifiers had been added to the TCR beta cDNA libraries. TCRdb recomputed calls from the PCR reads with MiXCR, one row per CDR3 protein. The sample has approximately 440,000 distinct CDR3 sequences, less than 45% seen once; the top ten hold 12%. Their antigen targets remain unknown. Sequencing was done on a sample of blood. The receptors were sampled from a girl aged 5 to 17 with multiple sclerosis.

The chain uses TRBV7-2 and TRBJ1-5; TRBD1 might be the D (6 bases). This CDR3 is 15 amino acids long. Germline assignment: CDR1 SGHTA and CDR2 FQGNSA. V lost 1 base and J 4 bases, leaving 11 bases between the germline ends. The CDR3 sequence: CASSLGRGGNQPQHF. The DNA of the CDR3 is TGTGCCAGCAGCTTAGGCAGGGGCGGAAATCAGCCCCAGCATTTT. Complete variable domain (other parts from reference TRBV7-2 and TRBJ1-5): GAGVSQSPSNKVTEKGKDVELRCDPISGHTALYWYRQSLGQGLEFLIYFQGNSAPDKSGLPSDRFSAERTGGSVSTLTIQRTQQEDSAVYLCASSLGRGGNQPQHFGDGTRLSIL.

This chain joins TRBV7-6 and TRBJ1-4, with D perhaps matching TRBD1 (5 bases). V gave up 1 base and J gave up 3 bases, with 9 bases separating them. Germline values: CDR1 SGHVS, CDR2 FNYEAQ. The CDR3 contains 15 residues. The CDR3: CASSLGSTANEKLFF. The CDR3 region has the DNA TGTGCCAGCAGCTTAGGATCGACAGCTAATGAAAAACTGTTTTTT.

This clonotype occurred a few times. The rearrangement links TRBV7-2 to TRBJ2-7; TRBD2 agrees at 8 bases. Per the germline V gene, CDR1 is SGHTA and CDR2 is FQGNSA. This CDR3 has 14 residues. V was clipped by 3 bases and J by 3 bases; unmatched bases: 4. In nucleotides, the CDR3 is TGTGCCAGCAGCTTTAGCGGGGTCGACTACGAGCAGTACTTC. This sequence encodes CASSFSGVDYEQYF.

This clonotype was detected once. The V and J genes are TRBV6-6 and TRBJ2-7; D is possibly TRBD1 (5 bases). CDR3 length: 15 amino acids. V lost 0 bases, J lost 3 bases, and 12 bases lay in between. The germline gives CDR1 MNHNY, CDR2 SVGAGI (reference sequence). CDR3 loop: CASSYSQGLGYEQYF. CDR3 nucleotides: TGTGCCAGCAGTTACTCGCAGGGCCTAGGCTACGAGCAGTACTTC.

Here the CDR3 DNA reads TGTGCCAGCACACTGGGAACAAACGAACAAATAACCTACGAGCAGTACTTC. It codes for CASTLGTNEQITYEQYF. The rearrangement links TRBV7-8 to TRBJ2-7; D remains unclear. CDR3 length equals 17 residues. The germline CDR1 and CDR2 sequences are SGHVS and FQNEAQ. V lost 7 bases and J lost 2, with 24 bases in between. The entire variable domain, with the rest obtained from reference TRBV7-8 and TRBJ2-7, is as follows: GAGVSQSPRYKVAKRGQDVALRCDPISGHVSLFWYQQALGQGPEFLTYFQNEAQLDKSGLPSDRFFAERPEGSVSTLKIQRTQQEDSAVYLCASTLGTNEQITYEQYFGPGTRLTVT.

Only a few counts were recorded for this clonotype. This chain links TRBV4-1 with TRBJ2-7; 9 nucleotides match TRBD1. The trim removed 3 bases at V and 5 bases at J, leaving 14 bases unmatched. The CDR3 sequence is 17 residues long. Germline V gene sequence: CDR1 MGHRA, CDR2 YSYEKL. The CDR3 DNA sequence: TGCGCCAGCAGCCACCCGATACTACAGGGGGCCGGCAACGAGCAGTACTTC. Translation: CASSHPILQGAGNEQYF.

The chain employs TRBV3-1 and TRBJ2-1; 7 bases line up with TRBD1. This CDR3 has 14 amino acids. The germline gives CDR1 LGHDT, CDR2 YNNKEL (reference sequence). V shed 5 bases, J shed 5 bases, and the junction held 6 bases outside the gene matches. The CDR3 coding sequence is TGTGCCAGCAGCTTGGGGGACAGCGACAATGAGCAGTTCTTC. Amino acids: CASSLGDSDNEQFF.

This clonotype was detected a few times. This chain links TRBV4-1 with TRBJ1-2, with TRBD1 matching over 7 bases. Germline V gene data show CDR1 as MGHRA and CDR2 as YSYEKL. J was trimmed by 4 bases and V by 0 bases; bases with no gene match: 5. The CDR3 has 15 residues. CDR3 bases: TGCGCCAGCAGCCAAGAGACAGGGCGGATCTATGGCTACACCTTC. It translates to CASSQETGRIYGYTF.

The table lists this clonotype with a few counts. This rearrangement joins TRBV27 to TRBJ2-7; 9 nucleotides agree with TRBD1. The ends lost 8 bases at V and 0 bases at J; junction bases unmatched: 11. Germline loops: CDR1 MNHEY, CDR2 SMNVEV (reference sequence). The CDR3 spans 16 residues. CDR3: CASGWRRTGVSYEQYF. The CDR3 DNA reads TGTGCCAGCGGATGGCGGAGGACAGGGGTCTCCTACGAGCAGTACTTC.

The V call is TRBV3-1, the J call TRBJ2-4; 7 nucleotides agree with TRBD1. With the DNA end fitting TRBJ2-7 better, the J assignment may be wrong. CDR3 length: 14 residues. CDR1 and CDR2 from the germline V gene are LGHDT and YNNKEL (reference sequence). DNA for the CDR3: TGTGCCAGCAGCCAACTCCAGGGGGCCTACGAGCAGTACTTC. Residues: CASSQLQGAYEQYF.

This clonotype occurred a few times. This chain's CDR3 is CASSPGTAHTEAFF. The CDR3 DNA reads TGTGCCAGCAGTCCCGGGACAGCCCACACTGAAGCTTTCTTT. V gene TRBV12-3 or TRBV12-4 combines with J gene TRBJ1-1, with 7 bases matching TRBD1. The CDR3 contains 14 residues. With V trimmed by 5 bases and J by 3 bases, 6 bases remained unmatched.

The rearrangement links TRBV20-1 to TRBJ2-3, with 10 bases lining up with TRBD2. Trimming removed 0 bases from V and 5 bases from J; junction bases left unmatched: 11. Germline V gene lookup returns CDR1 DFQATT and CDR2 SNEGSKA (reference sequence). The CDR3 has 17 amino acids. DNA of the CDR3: TGCAGTGCTAGAGATGAATGGGCTAGCGGGAGAGTAGATACGCAGTATTTT. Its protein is CSARDEWASGRVDTQYF.

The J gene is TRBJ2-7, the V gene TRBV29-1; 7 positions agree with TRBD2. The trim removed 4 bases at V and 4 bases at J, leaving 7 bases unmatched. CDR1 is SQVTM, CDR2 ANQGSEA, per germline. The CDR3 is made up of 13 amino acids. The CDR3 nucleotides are TGCAGCGTTGGCGGGAGAAACTTGTACGAGCAGTACTTC. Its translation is CSVGGRNLYEQYF.

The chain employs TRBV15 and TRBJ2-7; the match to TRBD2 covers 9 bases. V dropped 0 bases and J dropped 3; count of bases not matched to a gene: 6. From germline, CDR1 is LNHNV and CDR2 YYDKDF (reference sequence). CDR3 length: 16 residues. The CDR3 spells CATSRDGSGRRYEQYF. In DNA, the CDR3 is TGTGCCACCAGCAGAGATGGGAGCGGGAGGCGCTACGAGCAGTACTTC. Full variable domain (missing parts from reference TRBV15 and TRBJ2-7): DAMVIQNPRYQVTQFGKPVTLSCSQTLNHNVMYWYQQKSSQAPKLLFHYYDKDFNNEADTPDNFQSRRPNTSFCFLDIRSPGLGDTAMYLCATSRDGSGRRYEQYFGPGTRLTVT.

CDR3 DNA sequence: TGTGCCAGCAGTTACTCGCGGGGGACCAACTATGGCTACACCTTC. Translated, it gives CASSYSRGTNYGYTF. The chain uses TRBV6-6 and TRBJ1-2, with D possibly matching TRBD1 (5 bases). Per germline, CDR1 MNHNY and CDR2 SVGAGI (reference sequence). There are 15 residues in the CDR3. With 0 bases removed from V and 2 bases from J, the gap between germline ends came to 10 bases.

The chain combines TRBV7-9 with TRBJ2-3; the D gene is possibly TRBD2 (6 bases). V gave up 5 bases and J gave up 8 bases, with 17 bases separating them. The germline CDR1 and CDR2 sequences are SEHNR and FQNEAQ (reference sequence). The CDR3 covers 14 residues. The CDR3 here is CASSPLADGGTQYF. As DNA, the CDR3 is TGTGCCAGCAGCCCACTAGCTGACGGTGGTACGCAGTATTTT. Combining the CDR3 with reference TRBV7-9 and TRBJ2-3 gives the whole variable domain DTGVSQNPRHKITKRGQNVTFRCDPISEHNRLYWYRQTLGQGPEFLTYFQNEAQLEKSRLLSDRFSAERPKGSFSTLEIQRTEQGDSAMYLCASSPLADGGTQYFGPGTRLTVL.

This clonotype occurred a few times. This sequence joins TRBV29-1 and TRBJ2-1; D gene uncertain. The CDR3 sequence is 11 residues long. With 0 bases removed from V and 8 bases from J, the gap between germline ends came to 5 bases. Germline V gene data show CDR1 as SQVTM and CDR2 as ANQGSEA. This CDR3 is CSVEDKDEQFF. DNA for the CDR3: TGCAGCGTTGAAGATAAGGATGAGCAGTTCTTC.

CDR3 amino acids: CASSDITSNYGYTF. In DNA form, the CDR3 reads TGTGCCAGCAGTGACATCACTTCTAACTATGGCTACACCTTC. This rearrangement joins TRBV2 to TRBJ1-2; D uncertain. Per germline, CDR1 SNHLY and CDR2 FYNNEI. This CDR3 spans 14 amino acids. Trimming shortened V by 3 bases and J by 0 bases, and 8 bases separated the two germline ends.

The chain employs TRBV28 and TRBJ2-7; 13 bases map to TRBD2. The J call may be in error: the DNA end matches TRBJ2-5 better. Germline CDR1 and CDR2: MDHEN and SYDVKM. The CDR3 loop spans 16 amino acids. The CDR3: CASSSLAGGFWETQYF. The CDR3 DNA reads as TGTGCCAGCAGTTCACTAGCGGGAGGGTTCTGGGAGACCCAGTACTTC.

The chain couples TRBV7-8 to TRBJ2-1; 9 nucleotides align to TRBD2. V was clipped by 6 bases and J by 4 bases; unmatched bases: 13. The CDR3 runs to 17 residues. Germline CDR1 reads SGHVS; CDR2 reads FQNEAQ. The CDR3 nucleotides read TGTGCCAGCAGATCACCCCAGGCTAGCGGGAATTACAATGAGCAGTTCTTC. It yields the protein CASRSPQASGNYNEQFF.

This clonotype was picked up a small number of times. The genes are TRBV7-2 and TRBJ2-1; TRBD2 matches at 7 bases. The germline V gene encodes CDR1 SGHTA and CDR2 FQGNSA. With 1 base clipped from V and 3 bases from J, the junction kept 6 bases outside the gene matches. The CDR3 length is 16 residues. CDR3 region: CASSLVAGANYNEQFF. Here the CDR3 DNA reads TGTGCCAGCAGCTTAGTCGCGGGAGCGAACTACAATGAGCAGTTCTTC.

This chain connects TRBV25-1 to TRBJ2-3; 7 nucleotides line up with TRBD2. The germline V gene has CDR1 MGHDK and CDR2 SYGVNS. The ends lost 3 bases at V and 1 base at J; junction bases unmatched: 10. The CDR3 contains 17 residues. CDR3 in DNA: TGTGCCAGCAGTGACCCCGCGGGGCGGGAGCGCACAGATACGCAGTATTTT. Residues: CASSDPAGRERTDTQYF.

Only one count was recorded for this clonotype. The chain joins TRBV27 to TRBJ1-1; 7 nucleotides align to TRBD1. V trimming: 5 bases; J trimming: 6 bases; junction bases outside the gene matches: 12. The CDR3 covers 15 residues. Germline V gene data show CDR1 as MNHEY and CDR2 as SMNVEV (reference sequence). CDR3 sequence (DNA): TGTGCCAGCAGTGGCCAACAGGGGATCTTCCCTGAAGCTTTCTTT. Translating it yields CASSGQQGIFPEAFF.

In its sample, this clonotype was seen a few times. This CDR3 reads CSAVDRSNQPQHF. The CDR3 coding sequence is TGCAGTGCTGTAGACAGGTCCAATCAGCCCCAGCATTTT. The V and J genes are TRBV20-1 and TRBJ1-5; D perhaps matches TRBD1 (6 bases). Germline CDR1 reads DFQATT; CDR2 reads SNEGSKA (reference sequence). The ends were cut back, 5 bases at V and 3 bases at J, with 11 bases in the middle. CDR3 length: 13 amino acids.

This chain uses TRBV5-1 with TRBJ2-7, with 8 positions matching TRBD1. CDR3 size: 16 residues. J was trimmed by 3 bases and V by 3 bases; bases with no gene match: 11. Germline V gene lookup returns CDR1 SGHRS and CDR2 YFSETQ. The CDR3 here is CASSYPDRDRIYEQYF. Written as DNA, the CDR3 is TGCGCCAGCAGCTATCCCGACAGGGACAGGATCTACGAGCAGTACTTC. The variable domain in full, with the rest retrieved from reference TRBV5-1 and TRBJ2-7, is KAGVTQTPRYLIKTRGQQVTLSCSPISGHRSVSWYQQTPGQGLQFLFEYFSETQRNKGNFPGRFSGRQFSNSRSEMNVSTLELGDSALYLCASSYPDRDRIYEQYFGPGTRLTVT.

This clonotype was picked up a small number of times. CDR3 DNA: TGTGCCAGCAGCAGTAGGGACAGGGTTACCCCCAACGAGCAGTACTTC. It codes for CASSSRDRVTPNEQYF. The chain uses TRBV6-5 and TRBJ2-7, with TRBD1 identical over 9 bases. The CDR3 spans 16 residues. Germline V gives CDR1 MNHEY, CDR2 SVGAGI. V shed 6 bases, J shed 5 bases, and the junction held 14 bases outside the gene matches.

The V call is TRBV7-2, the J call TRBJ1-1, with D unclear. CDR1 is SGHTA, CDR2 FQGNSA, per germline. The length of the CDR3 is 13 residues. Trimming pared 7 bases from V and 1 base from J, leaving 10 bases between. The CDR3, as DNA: TGTGCCAGCACCAGACAATCGAACACTGAAGCTTTCTTT. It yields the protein CASTRQSNTEAFF.

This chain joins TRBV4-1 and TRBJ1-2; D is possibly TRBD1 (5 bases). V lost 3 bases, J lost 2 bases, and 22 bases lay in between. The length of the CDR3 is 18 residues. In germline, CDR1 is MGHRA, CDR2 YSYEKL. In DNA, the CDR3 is TGCGCCAGCAGCCACGATCCGACGGGGCTCCCCCGAAACTATGGCTACACCTTC. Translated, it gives CASSHDPTGLPRNYGYTF.

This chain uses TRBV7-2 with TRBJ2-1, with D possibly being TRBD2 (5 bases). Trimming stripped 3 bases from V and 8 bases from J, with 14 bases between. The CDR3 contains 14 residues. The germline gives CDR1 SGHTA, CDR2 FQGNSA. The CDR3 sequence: CASSLLGEGDEQFF. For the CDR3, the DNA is TGTGCCAGCAGCTTGCTCGGAGAGGGTGATGAGCAGTTCTTC.